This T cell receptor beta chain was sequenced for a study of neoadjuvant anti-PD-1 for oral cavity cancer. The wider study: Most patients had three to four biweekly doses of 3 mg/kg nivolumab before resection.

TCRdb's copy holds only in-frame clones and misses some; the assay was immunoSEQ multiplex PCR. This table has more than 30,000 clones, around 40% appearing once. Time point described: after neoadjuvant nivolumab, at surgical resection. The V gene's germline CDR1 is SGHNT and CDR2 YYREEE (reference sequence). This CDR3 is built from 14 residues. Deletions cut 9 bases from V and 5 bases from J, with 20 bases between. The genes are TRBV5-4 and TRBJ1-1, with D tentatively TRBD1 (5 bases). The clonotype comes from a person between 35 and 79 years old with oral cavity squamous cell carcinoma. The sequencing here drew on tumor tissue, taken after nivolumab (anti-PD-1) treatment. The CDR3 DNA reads TGTGCCACATTTACCAGGGATCTTAGGACTGAAGCTTTCTTT. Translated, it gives CATFTRDLRTEAFF.